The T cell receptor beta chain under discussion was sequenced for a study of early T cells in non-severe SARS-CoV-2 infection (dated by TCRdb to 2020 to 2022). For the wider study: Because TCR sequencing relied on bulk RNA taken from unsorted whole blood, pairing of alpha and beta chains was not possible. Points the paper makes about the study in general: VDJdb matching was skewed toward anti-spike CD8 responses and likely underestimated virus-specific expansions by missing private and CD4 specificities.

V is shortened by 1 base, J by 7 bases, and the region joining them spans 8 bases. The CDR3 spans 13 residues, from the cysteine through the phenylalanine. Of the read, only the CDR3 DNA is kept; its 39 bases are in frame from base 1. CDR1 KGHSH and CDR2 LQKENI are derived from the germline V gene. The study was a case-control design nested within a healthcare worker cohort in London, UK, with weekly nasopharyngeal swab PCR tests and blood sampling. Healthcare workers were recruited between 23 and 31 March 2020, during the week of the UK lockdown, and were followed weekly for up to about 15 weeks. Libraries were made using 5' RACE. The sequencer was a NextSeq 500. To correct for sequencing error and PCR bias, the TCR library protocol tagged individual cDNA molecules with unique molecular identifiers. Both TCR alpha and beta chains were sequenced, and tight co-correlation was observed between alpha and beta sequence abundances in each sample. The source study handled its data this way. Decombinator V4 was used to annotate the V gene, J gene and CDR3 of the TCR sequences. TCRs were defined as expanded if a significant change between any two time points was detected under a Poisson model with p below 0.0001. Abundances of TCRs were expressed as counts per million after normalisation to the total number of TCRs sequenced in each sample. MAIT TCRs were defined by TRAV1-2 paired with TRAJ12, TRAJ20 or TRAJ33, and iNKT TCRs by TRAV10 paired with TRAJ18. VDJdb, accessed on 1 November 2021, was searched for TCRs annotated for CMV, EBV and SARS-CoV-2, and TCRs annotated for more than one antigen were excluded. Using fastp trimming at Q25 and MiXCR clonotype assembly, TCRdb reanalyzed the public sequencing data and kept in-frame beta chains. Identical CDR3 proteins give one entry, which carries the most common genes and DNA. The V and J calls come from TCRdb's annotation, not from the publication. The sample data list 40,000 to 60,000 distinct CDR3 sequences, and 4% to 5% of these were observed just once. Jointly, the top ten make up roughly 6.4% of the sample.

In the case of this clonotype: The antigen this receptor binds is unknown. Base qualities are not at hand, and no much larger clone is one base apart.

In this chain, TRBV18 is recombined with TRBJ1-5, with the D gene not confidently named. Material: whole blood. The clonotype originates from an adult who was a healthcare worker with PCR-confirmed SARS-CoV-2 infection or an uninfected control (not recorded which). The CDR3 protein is CASSPRENQPQHF. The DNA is TGTGCCAGCTCACCACGTGAGAACCAGCCCCAGCATTTT.